This T cell receptor beta chain was observed in a study of cytomegalovirus exposure and HLA in healthy donors (dated by TCRdb to 2017 to 2019). For the wider study: An earlier analysis of roughly 610 of the donors reported over 250 Gb of sequence data and 95 million to 120 million unique TCR beta sequences obtained from some 200 million T cells. A separate validation cohort of over a hundred different subjects was used in addition to the approximately 700-subject first cohort. An early release that covered 500 to 800 HLA-typed donors contained approximately 290 gigabases of sequencing data and around 85 million unique TCR sequences. The study profiled the T cell repertoires of more than 500 subjects by immunosequencing and related them to cytomegalovirus serostatus. A handful of DR-DQ haplotypes were handled as single units for association and clustering because linkage in the cohort was strong. The study aimed to test whether signatures of past pathogen exposure could be identified by cataloging public T cell receptors. Both class I and class II loci were covered by HLA typing, at four-digit resolution. Donor age, sex, ethnicity and CMV serostatus were collected together with the repertoire data. Of the 300 to 450 genotyped donors, 75% to 85% were placed in the genetic ancestry cluster associated with self-reported Caucasian donors. To study patterns of TCR occurrence, a later analysis re-analyzed previously published TCR beta repertoires from 600 to 750 donors and added high-resolution HLA genotyping. An earlier analysis of 587 of the donors used high-throughput TCR beta sequencing to judge whether each TCR beta V gene segment behaved as functional or pseudogenic. A later genetic analysis took genome-wide SNP genotypes for 398 of the 666 donors and used that subset as a discovery cohort. The number of donors typed differed by locus, with 629-630 for A, B, C, DRB1 and DQB1, roughly 520 for DQA1, 600 to 610 for DPA1, and around 430 for DPB1. Every repertoire in the discovery cohort had been generated on one and the same sequencing platform. Rather than drawing on any new phenotypic data, the later analysis identified candidate immune exposures from TCR beta sequences and the way those sequences occurred across donors. Among about 410 genotyped donors of the cohort, an average of approximately 220,000 unique TCR beta nucleotide sequences was sequenced per donor, of which roughly 17% were non-productive. To predict cytomegalovirus infection status, the study brought together high-throughput TCR immunosequencing, statistical association of individual TCRs with disease status, and machine learning. The paper as a whole reports these results and caveats: According to a later analysis, most CMV-associated TCR beta chains appeared to be HLA-restricted, and the HLA associations seemed to be driven largely by CMV exposure. The sequencing pipeline was judged likely to have produced a cluster of highly shared sequence variants as a technical artifact. When HLA alleles, especially DR and DQ, strongly co-occurred, attributing TCR associations to individual alleles was difficult. HLA typing was unavailable for some donors at each locus, so association tests used only the typed subset. Roughly uniform sequencing depth across donors was assumed in presence/absence analyses, although this assumption may not hold. According to a later analysis, parvovirus B19, influenza, CMV and Epstein-Barr virus appeared linked to several top co-occurrence clusters. In vitro tests confirmed that a few of the cytomegalovirus-associated TCR beta chains recognize cytomegalovirus antigens. Some IMGT-functional V segments, including TRBV6-2 and TRBV6-3, could not be told apart with the 87-base-pair reads, so those segments were excluded. A total of about 150 TCR beta chains were listed by the study as associated with cytomegalovirus. Most TCR sequences were observed very rarely across donors, whereas some public TCRs were present in many individuals. In a later genetic analysis, a missense DCLRE1C variant was associated with V-gene and J-gene trimming of TCR beta chains, and the association was replicated in an independent cohort. Broadly in line with IMGT annotations, most TCR beta V segments showed up in productive rearrangements about 87% or about 30% of the time in an earlier analysis of approximately 600 of the donors. The classifier was reported to diagnose cytomegalovirus status with high specificity and sensitivity in both the original cohort and the validation cohort. Specific HLA alleles were associated with roughly 16,000 TCR beta sequences at a false discovery rate of 0.05 in a later analysis. Because counts were too low, seventeen rarely observed V segments, including chromosome 9 orphons, were excluded from the earlier analysis of 500 to 700 of the donors. In a later genetic analysis, fewer N-insertions in productive TCRs were reported among donors in an Asian-associated ancestry cluster than the approximately 670-donor mean. This cohort had only TCR beta chains sequenced, and the lack of alpha or paired-chain data limited which features could be detected. The only immune exposure information available for the cohort was CMV serostatus. The authors suggested that the approach could potentially be extended to other disease states and immunological phenotypes. Compared with equally common non-associated chains, HLA-associated TCR beta chains in a later analysis were more clonally expanded and had lower generation probabilities. Correlated functional status among segregating V segments might reflect linkage disequilibrium, but an unknown experimental factor could not be ruled out. A further reported finding was that TCR beta sequences accurately predicted the HLA-A and HLA-B alleles for most subjects in the first cohort. A later analysis found that TCR association rates varied across HLA loci, with DRB1 alleles showing the most associated TCRs and HLA-C alleles the fewest.

Looking up the germline V gene (reference sequence) yields CDR1 PRHDT and CDR2 FYEKMQ. From its cysteine to its phenylalanine, the CDR3 spans 14 amino acids. The sequence is cut down to CDR3 DNA, 42 bases in frame from base 1. The germline V end is reduced by 5 bases and the J end by 3 bases; junction bases left unmatched: 5. The cohort was made up of approximately 670 healthy bone marrow donors. At the time of sampling, every cohort member was nominally healthy, though immune exposures that went unrecorded were likely present. The donor tested CMV seronegative, placing the donor among the approximately 360 seronegative members of the cohort. A peripheral blood sample was provided by each donor, and peripheral blood mononuclear cells were used for TCR beta sequencing. The Qiagen DNeasy Blood Extraction Kit was used to extract genomic DNA from the blood cell samples. Library construction relied on the immunoSEQ multiplex PCR assay. For the multiplex PCR, a mixture combining 60 forward primers for TCR Vbeta segments and 13 reverse primers for TCR Jbeta segments was used. A multiplex PCR assay on genomic DNA amplified the CDR3 region of rearranged TCR beta genes. The amplified TCR beta libraries were sequenced on the Illumina HiSeq System as 87-base-pair reads. The authors' pipeline ran thus. A later analysis tallied tens of millions of unique TCR beta chains across the 660 or so repertoires, and about 10 million of those chains were shared by two or more donors. Raw reads were error-corrected and collapsed into unique sequences by a nearest-neighbor algorithm in which closely related sequences were merged to remove PCR and sequencing errors. V, D and J gene segments were assigned by aligning CDR3 sequences to IMGT reference sequences. For a sequence to be retained, a match of at least six nucleotides to both a V gene segment and a J gene segment was required. A rearrangement was called productive if the CDR3 had no stop codons and remained in frame with V and J, and every other rearrangement was called non-productive. Following IMGT convention, CDR3 was defined as the stretch from the second conserved V-encoded cysteine to the conserved J-encoded phenylalanine. The earlier analysis of 450 to 750 of the donors excluded any sequence lacking an unambiguous match to a single V gene segment. In an earlier analysis of several hundred of the donors, a V segment was called functional when productive rearrangements were above 56.7%, and segregating when the standard deviation between donors exceeded 5%. A statistical classification framework was developed to diagnose cytomegalovirus status using the catalog of TCR beta chain sequences. A later analysis assigned V and J genes by comparing TCR nucleotide sequences with IMGT/GENE-DB human TR gene sequences. The TCRdist pipeline was used in a later analysis to assign CDR3 sequences and most-parsimonious VDJ recombination scenarios. In a later analysis, each TCR beta chain was defined by its CDR3 amino acid sequence together with its V-gene family, and reads without a unique V-gene family were excluded. A later analysis removed 550 to 650 highly shared, low-generation-probability nucleotide sequences to deal with suspected cross-contamination and a sequencing artifact. In a later analysis, a clonal expansion index was calculated for each public chain from normalized within-repertoire ranks of inferred template counts. In a later analysis, generation probabilities were computed with a VDJ recombination model fitted to out-of-frame rearrangements, and the resulting probabilities were checked against IGoR. A later analysis scored TCR-TCR, TCR-HLA and TCR-CMV co-occurrence with hypergeometric tests, applying a repertoire-size bias correction to TCR pairs. To estimate false discovery rates, a later analysis permuted the HLA or CMV assignments 20 times. A later analysis grouped co-occurring TCRs with DBSCAN, adding TCRdist sequence similarity when clustering within HLA-allele-positive subsets. Repertoires with fewer than 30,000 or more than 120,000 public chains, plus five repertoires with anomalous nucleotide sharing, were excluded from co-occurrence clustering. The source is immuneACCESS, and TCRdb retained only in-frame sequences with V and J called. Part of the clones is not carried over; for the studies checked, unresolved V genes explain less than half of this, and the remainder is unexplained. V and J calls and clone size are those listed in that table; D and trimming were worked out from the DNA. The sample data list under 250,000 clones, and around 73% of these were observed just once. Less than 3% of the sample is taken by the ten largest.

On this clone itself: Its recognized antigen is unknown. Qualities for individual bases were not recorded, and no much larger clone is one base off.

The rearrangement combines TRBV13 with TRBJ1-1, with 8 middle bases fitting TRBD1. The sequenced sample was PBMCs. The receptor comes from a woman in her 30s in good health and CMV-seronegative. In nucleotide form, the sequence is TGTGCCAGCAGCACCCGGACAGGGTACACTGAAGCTTTCTTT. Its product reads: CASSTRTGYTEAFF.